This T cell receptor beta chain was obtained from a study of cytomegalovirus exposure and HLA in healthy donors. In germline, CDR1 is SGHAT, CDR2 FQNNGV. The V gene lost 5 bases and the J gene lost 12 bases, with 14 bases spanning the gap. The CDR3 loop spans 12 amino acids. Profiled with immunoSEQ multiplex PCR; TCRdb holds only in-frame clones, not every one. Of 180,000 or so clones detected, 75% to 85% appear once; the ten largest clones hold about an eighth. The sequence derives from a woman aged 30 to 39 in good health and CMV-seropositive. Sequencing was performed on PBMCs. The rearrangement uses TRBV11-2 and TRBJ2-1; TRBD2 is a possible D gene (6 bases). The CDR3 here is CASSPSSATQFF. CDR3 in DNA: TGTGCCAGCAGCCCCTCTAGCGCGACGCAGTTCTTC.